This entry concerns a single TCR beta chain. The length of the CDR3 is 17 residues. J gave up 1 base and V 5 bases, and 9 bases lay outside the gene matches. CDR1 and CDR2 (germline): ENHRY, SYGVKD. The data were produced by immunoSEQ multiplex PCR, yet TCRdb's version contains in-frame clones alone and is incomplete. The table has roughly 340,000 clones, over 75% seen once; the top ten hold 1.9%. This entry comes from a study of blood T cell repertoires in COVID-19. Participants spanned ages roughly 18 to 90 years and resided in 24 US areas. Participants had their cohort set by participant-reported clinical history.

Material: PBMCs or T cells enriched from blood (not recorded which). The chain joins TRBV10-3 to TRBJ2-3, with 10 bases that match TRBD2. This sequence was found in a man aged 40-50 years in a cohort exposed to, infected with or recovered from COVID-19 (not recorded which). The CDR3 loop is CAISLGRGTSGTDTQYF. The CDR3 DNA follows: TGTGCCATCAGTTTGGGTAGAGGGACTAGCGGCACAGATACGCAGTATTTT.